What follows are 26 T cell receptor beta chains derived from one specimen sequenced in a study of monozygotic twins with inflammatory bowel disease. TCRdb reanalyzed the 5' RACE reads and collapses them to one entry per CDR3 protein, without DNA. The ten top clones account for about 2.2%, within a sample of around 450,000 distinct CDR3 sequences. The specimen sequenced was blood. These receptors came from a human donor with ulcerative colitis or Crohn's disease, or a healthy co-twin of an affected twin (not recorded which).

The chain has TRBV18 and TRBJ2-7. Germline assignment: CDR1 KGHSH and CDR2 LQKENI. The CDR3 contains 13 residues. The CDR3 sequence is CASSPPTFNEQYF.

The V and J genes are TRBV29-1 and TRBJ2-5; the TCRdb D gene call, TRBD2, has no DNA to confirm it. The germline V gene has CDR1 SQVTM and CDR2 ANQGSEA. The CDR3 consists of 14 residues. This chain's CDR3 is CSVDPSGRWETQYF.

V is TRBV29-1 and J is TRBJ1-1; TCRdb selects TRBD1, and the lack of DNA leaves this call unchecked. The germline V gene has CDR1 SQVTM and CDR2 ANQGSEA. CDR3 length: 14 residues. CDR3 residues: CSVEDQGWNTEAFF.

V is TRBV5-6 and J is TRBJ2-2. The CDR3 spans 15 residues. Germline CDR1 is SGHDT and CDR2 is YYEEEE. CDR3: CASRLGFVNTGELFF.

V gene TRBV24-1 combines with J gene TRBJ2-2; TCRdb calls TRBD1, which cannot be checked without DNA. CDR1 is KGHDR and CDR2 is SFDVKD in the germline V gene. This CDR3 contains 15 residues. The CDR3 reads CATSDPSANTGELFF.

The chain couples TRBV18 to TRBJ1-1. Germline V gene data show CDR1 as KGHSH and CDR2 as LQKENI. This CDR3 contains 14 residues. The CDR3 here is CASSPPHKLPEAFF.

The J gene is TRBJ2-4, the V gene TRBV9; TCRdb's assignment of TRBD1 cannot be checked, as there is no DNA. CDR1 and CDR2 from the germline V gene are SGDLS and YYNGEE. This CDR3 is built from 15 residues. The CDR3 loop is CASSVGLGQKNIQYF.

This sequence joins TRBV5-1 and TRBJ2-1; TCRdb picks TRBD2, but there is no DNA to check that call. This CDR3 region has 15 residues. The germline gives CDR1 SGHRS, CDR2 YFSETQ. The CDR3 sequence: CASRYGLTPYNEQFF.

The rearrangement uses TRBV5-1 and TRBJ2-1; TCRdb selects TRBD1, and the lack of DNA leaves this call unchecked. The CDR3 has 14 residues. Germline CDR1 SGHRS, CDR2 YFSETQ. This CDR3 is CASSRTGDYNEQFF.

The CDR3 here is CASSSDRLSTDTQYF. V gene TRBV5-1 combines with J gene TRBJ2-3; TCRdb selects TRBD1, and the lack of DNA leaves this call unchecked. CDR1 and CDR2 from the germline V gene are SGHRS and YFSETQ. This CDR3 contains 15 residues.

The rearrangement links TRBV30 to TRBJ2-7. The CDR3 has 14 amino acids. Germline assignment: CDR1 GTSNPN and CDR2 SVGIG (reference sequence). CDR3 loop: CAWSLGLELSEQYF.

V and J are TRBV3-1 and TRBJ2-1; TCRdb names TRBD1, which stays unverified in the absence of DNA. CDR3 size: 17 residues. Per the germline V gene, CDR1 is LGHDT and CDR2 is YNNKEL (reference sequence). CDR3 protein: CASSQEWDASSYNEQFF.

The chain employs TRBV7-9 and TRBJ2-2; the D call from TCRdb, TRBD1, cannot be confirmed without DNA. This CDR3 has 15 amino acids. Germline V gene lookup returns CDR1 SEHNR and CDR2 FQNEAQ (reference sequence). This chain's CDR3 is CASNHGQTNTGELFF.

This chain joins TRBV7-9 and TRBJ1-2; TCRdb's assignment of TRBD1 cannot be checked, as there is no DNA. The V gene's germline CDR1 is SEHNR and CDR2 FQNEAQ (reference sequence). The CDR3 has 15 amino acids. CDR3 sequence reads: CASSPQGGENYGYTF.

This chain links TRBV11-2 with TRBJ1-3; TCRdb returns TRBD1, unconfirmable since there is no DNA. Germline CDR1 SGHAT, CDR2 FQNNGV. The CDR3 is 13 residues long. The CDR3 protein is CASSVGISNTIYF.

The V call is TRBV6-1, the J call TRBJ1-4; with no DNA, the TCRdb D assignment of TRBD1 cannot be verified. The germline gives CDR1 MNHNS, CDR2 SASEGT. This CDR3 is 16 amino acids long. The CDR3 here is CASSPGGRGLNEKLFF.

CDR3 sequence: CASSPRQQTPLNTEAFF. The rearrangement uses TRBV5-6 and TRBJ1-1; TCRdb's D gene call, TRBD1, goes unchecked for lack of DNA. The length of the CDR3 is 17 residues. Germline CDR1 reads SGHDT; CDR2 reads YYEEEE.

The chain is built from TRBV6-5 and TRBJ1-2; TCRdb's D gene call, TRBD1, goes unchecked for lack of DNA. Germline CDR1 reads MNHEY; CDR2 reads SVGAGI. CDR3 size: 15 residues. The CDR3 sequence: CASSYSPGAFYGYTF.

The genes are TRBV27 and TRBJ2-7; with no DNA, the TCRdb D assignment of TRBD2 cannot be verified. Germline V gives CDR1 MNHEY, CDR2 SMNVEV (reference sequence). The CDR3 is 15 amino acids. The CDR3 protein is CASNPRGTSSYEQYF.

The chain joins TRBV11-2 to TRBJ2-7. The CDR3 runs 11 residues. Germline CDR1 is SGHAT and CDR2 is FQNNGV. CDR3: CASSLWTEQYF.

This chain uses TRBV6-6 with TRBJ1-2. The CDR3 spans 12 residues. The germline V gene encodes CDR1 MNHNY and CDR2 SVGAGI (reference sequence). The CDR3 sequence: CASSIPPRGYTF.

This chain's CDR3 is CAISPFGSENNEQFF. The chain has TRBV10-3 and TRBJ2-1; the TRBD2 assignment by TCRdb is unverifiable without DNA. There are 15 residues in the CDR3. Germline CDR1 reads ENHRY; CDR2 reads SYGVKD.

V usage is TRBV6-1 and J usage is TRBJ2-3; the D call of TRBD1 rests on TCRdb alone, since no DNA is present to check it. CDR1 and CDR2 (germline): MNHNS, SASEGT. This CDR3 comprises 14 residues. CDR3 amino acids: CASSRDRATDTQYF.

CDR3 protein: CATSGYSYNEQFF. This chain connects TRBV5-4 to TRBJ2-1; TCRdb lists TRBD2, though no DNA is available to test this call. CDR3 length: 13 amino acids. Germline V CDR1 and CDR2: SGHNT, YYREEE (reference sequence).

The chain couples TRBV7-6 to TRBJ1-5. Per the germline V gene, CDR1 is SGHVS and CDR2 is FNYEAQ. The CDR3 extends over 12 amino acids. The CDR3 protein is CASSRTDQPQHF.

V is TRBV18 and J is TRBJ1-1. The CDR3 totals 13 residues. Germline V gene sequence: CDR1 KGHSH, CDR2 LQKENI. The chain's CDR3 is CASSVTVNTEAFF.